Sequencing of this T cell receptor (beta chain) was carried out in a study of T cells in women clearing cervical HPV infection. Sequenced by immunoSEQ multiplex PCR; TCRdb stores in-frame clones only, minus some. Here the sample table reports over 25,000 clones. General study points: TRBV6-7 abundance was lower in cases than controls (roughly 0.11% versus 0.16%). CIN3+ cases had significantly higher TCR repertoire richness than controls, but evenness did not differ.

A note on this clone: Its matching antigen is unknown. The DNA ends 3 residues before the CDR3 does, and the rest of the CDR3 is filled in from the germline J gene.

Germline V gene lookup returns CDR1 GTSNPN and CDR2 SVGIG (reference sequence). This CDR3 comprises 13 residues. V lost 1 base to trimming and J lost 6 bases, with 10 bases between them. The receptor comes from a woman between 18 and 70 years old with a cervical HPV16 infection that either progressed to CIN3+ or cleared (not recorded which). The V gene is TRBV30, the J gene TRBJ2-1; D is undetermined. Source material: blood buffy coat. The CDR3 region is CAWSGFFGNEQFF. CDR3 bases read: TGTGCCTGGAGTGGGTTTTTCGGCAATGAG.